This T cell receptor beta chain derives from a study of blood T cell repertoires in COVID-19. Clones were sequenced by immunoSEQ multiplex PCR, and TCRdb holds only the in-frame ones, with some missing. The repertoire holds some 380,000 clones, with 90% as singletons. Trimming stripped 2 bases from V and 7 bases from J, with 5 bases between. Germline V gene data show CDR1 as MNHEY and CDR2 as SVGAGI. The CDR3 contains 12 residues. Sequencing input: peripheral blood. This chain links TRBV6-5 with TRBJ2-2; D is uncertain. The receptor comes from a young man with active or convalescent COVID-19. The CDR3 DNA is TGTGCCAGCAGTTACCTTGTCGGGGAGCTGTTTTTT. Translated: CASSYLVGELFF.